Given below is one TCR beta chain in context. Its antigen remains unknown. The data originate from a study of T cell responses to AZD1222 COVID-19 vaccine. The ends were cut back, 1 base at V and 6 bases at J, with 18 bases in the middle. CDR1 and CDR2 (germline): LNHDA, SQIVND (reference sequence). The CDR3 is 16 residues long. Findings and caveats of the study: Breadth and depth of Spike-specific TCRs rose after two AZD1222 doses.

Profiled with immunoSEQ multiplex PCR; TCRdb holds only in-frame clones, not every one. The sample yields about 150,000 clones, 90% seen once. Source: peripheral blood, taken on day 0 of AZD1222 vaccination. This receptor was taken from an adult in good health. V and J are TRBV19 and TRBJ1-2; D is ambiguous. The CDR3: CASSIAAGSSFDGYTF. Here the CDR3 DNA reads TGTGCCAGTAGTATAGCGGCCGGGTCCTCCTTCGATGGCTACACCTTC. The full variable domain, with the rest looked up from reference TRBV19 and TRBJ1-2, is DGGITQSPKYLFRKEGQNVTLSCEQNLNHDAMYWYRQDPGQGLRLIYYSQIVNDFQKGDIAEGYSVSREKKESFPLTVTSAQKNPTAFYLCASSIAAGSSFDGYTFGSGTRLTVV.